These 31 T cell receptor beta chains originate from one sample sequenced in a study of blood T cell repertoires in COVID-19 (TCRdb year 2020). Libraries were made using the immunoSEQ multiplex PCR assay. TCRdb provides this immuneACCESS table in a form limited to in-frame rearrangements. Some clones are lacking; in checked studies, under half of them reflect an unresolved V gene, and why the rest are absent is not known. Recorded for this sample are hundreds of thousands of clones; around 87% of them occurred a single time. The biggest ten clones account for around 1.1% of the sample. Sequenced material: PBMCs or T cells enriched from blood (not recorded which). Every receptor here comes from a man younger than 45 who had recovered from COVID-19.

The V gene is TRBV4-1, the J gene TRBJ1-4, with D uncertain. The CDR3 sequence is 13 residues long. The germline V gene encodes CDR1 MGHRA and CDR2 YSYEKL. V was clipped by 0 bases and J by 8 bases, with 7 bases between them. CDR3 in amino acids: CASSQDTGEKLFF. CDR3 sequence (DNA): TGCGCCAGCAGCCAAGATACGGGAGAAAAACTGTTTTTT.

The CDR3 DNA reads TGTGCCAGCAGCTTTGGGACTAGCGGGAGAGGTGAGCAGTTCTTC. Translation: CASSFGTSGRGEQFF. The genes are TRBV7-7 and TRBJ2-1; 14 bases line up with TRBD2. The CDR3 contains 15 residues. CDR1 is SSHAT, CDR2 FNYEAQ, per germline (reference sequence). The junction had 4 bases not matched to a gene; V was cut back by 3 bases and J by 9 bases.

The chain employs TRBV7-3 and TRBJ2-1; D remains unclear. The CDR3 runs 10 residues. Germline lookup yields CDR1 SGHTA and CDR2 FQGTGA. Between the trimmed V and J ends, which lost 6 bases and 13 bases, there was a span of 10 bases. The CDR3 coding sequence is TGTGCCAGCAGGTCTCCTAATCAGTTCTTC. Protein sequence: CASRSPNQFF.

This chain links TRBV9 with TRBJ2-7, with 7 positions matching TRBD2. The CDR3 runs to 15 residues. CDR1 is SGDLS, CDR2 YYNGEE, per germline. With 4 bases clipped from V and 3 bases from J, the junction kept 10 bases outside the gene matches. As DNA, the CDR3 is TGTGCCAGCAGCCCCCAGAGCGGGGATGACTACGAGCAGTACTTC. Encoded protein: CASSPQSGDDYEQYF.

This clone was seen once. The genes are TRBV11-2 and TRBJ1-6, with 8 bases lining up with TRBD1. V was pared by 4 bases and J by 0 bases, with 8 bases of the junction left unmatched. Germline V gene lookup returns CDR1 SGHAT and CDR2 FQNNGV. This CDR3 contains 18 residues. As DNA, the CDR3 is TGTGCCAGCAGCTACAGGACAGGGATGAGCTCCTATAATTCACCCCTCCACTTT. Translating it yields CASSYRTGMSSYNSPLHF.

This clone was counted once. The gene calls are TRBV10-1 and TRBJ2-7; D is unclear. The CDR3 sequence is 15 residues long. Trimming removed 4 bases from V and 0 bases from J, with 13 bases in between. The V gene's germline CDR1 is WNHNN and CDR2 SYGVQD (reference sequence). The CDR3 here is CASSAGSRSSYEQYF. As DNA, the CDR3 is TGCGCCAGCAGTGCGGGTAGCCGGAGCTCCTACGAGCAGTACTTC.

This clone was counted a single time. The rearrangement uses TRBV24-1 and TRBJ2-1; D not certain. The V and J ends lost 10 bases and 2 bases respectively, with 14 bases between them. The CDR3 has 14 amino acids. Germline V gives CDR1 KGHDR, CDR2 SFDVKD. CDR3: CATNPPETYNEQFF. The CDR3 DNA reads as TGTGCCACTAATCCGCCCGAGACCTACAATGAGCAGTTCTTC.

The chain is built from TRBV13 and TRBJ2-7; 8 bases are a match to TRBD1. In germline, CDR1 is PRHDT, CDR2 FYEKMQ (reference sequence). V lost 4 bases, J lost 7 bases, and 9 bases stayed unmatched. The CDR3 spans 14 residues. DNA for the CDR3: TGTGCCAGCAGCTCCCTCCGACAGGGGTATGAGCAGTACTTC. As protein: CASSSLRQGYEQYF.

The chain links TRBV4-1 to TRBJ1-3; 9 bases align to TRBD1. Germline CDR1 is MGHRA and CDR2 is YSYEKL. V was clipped by 4 bases and J by 0 bases; unmatched bases: 7. CDR3 size: 17 residues. The CDR3 DNA is TGCGCCAGCAGCCGAGGACAGGGGACTCTCTCTGGAAACACCATATATTTT. Encoded protein: CASSRGQGTLSGNTIYF.

The chain links TRBV12-3 or TRBV12-4 to TRBJ1-6; the D is unclear. Between the trimmed V and J ends, which lost 4 bases and 10 bases, there was a span of 5 bases. The length of the CDR3 is 11 residues. The CDR3 coding sequence is TGTGCCAGCAGTTCATTCTCACCCCTCCACTTT. As protein: CASSSFSPLHF.

Concerning this clone itself: The same CDR3 is also encoded by other DNA sequences in this sample. This chain links TRBV28 with TRBJ2-1; the match to TRBD2 covers 12 bases. CDR1 MDHEN and CDR2 SYDVKM come from the germline V gene. The ends lost 2 bases at V and 4 bases at J; junction bases unmatched: 0. The CDR3 extends over 15 amino acids. The CDR3 here is CASSLTSGRYNEQFF. CDR3 sequence (DNA): TGTGCCAGCAGTTTAACTAGCGGGAGGTACAATGAGCAGTTCTTC.

The chain joins TRBV25-1 to TRBJ1-4; TRBD1 matches 8 bases. V lost 3 bases to trimming and J lost 7 bases; unmatched junction nucleotides: 10. Per germline, CDR1 MGHDK and CDR2 SYGVNS. This CDR3 has 16 amino acids. The CDR3 DNA reads as TGTGCCAGCAGTGATCCGCAGGGGGCGCGGGTTGAAAAACTGTTTTTT. This translates into CASSDPQGARVEKLFF.

The chain recombines TRBV7-9 with TRBJ1-3; D remains unclear. The V and J ends lost 5 bases and 3 bases respectively, with 11 bases between them. CDR1 and CDR2 (germline): SEHNR, FQNEAQ (reference sequence). The CDR3 extends over 14 amino acids. CDR3 DNA: TGTGCCAGCAGCACGGGATTTCTTGGAAACACCATATATTTT. It specifies CASSTGFLGNTIYF.

V is TRBV9 and J is TRBJ2-7, with no clear D. This CDR3 has 15 residues. CDR1 and CDR2 (germline): SGDLS, YYNGEE. Between the trimmed V and J ends, which lost 0 bases and 3 bases, there was a span of 13 bases. The CDR3 is CASSVGASMFYEQYF. CDR3 DNA sequence: TGTGCCAGCAGCGTAGGGGCAAGTATGTTCTACGAGCAGTACTTC.

The chain employs TRBV10-3 and TRBJ1-2; 8 nucleotides match TRBD1. Unmatched junction bases numbered 9, after V lost 10 bases and J lost 8 bases. Germline assignment: CDR1 ENHRY and CDR2 SYGVKD. This CDR3 region has 12 residues. CDR3 nucleotides: TGTGCCAGTAGGGGACAGGAAAGAGGCTACACCTTC. It yields the protein CASRGQERGYTF.

The chain combines TRBV28 with TRBJ1-1, with D perhaps matching TRBD1 (5 bases). This CDR3 is built from 11 residues. V lost 6 bases and J lost 7, with 9 bases in between. Germline CDR1 MDHEN, CDR2 SYDVKM. The CDR3 here is CASRVQGEAFF. Written as DNA, the CDR3 is TGTGCCAGCAGAGTTCAGGGTGAAGCTTTCTTT.

V gene TRBV7-3 combines with J gene TRBJ1-1; TRBD1 is a possible D gene (6 bases). The length of the CDR3 is 13 residues. The germline V gene encodes CDR1 SGHTA and CDR2 FQGTGA. The V gene lost 5 bases and the J gene lost 1 base, with 8 bases spanning the gap. CDR3 loop: CASSRQENTEAFF. Here the CDR3 DNA reads TGTGCCAGCAGCAGACAGGAGAACACTGAAGCTTTCTTT.

The J gene is TRBJ1-5, the V gene TRBV7-9; tentative D call: TRBD1 (5 bases). CDR3 size: 16 residues. CDR1 is SEHNR, CDR2 FQNEAQ, per germline (reference sequence). V lost 3 bases and J lost 3, with 15 bases in between. The CDR3 nucleotides are TGTGCCAGCAGCTTGAACAGTCAGGGTAACAATCAGCCCCAGCATTTT. It specifies CASSLNSQGNNQPQHF.

V is TRBV4-1 and J is TRBJ2-7; 14 nucleotides match TRBD2. V trimming: 0 bases; J trimming: 6 bases; junction bases outside the gene matches: 1. The CDR3 sequence is 15 residues long. From germline, CDR1 is MGHRA and CDR2 YSYEKL. This CDR3 reads CASSQEGLAGGEQYF. In nucleotides, the CDR3 is TGCGCCAGCAGCCAAGAAGGACTAGCGGGAGGCGAGCAGTACTTC.

The chain carries TRBV4-1 and TRBJ2-1, with a possible D match to TRBD2 (6 bases). The CDR3 spans 14 residues. Trimming took 5 bases from V and 4 from J, leaving 12 bases between them. Germline assignment: CDR1 MGHRA and CDR2 YSYEKL. Here the CDR3 reads CASSIPGTYNEQFF. The CDR3 nucleotides are TGCGCCAGCAGCATACCCGGGACTTACAATGAGCAGTTCTTC.

The J gene is TRBJ1-5, the V gene TRBV7-9; 8 bases match TRBD1. The J segment lost 7 bases and the V segment lost 3 bases, leaving 5 bases of the junction unmatched. Germline V gene lookup returns CDR1 SEHNR and CDR2 FQNEAQ (reference sequence). This CDR3 has 14 residues. The DNA of the CDR3 is TGTGCCAGCAGCTTCCCCGGACAGGGCCAGCCCCAGCATTTT. This gives the protein CASSFPGQGQPQHF. The complete variable domain, with remaining parts taken from reference TRBV7-9 and TRBJ1-5, reads DTGVSQNPRHKITKRGQNVTFRCDPISEHNRLYWYRQTLGQGPEFLTYFQNEAQLEKSRLLSDRFSAERPKGSFSTLEIQRTEQGDSAMYLCASSFPGQGQPQHFGDGTRLSIL.

This chain connects TRBV10-3 to TRBJ2-1, with TRBD2 matching 7 bases. CDR3 length: 12 amino acids. Germline V gives CDR1 ENHRY, CDR2 SYGVKD. Germline trimming cut 8 bases from V and 5 bases from J; bases unmatched to any gene: 3. DNA for the CDR3: TGTGCCATCGGTCGGGGGGACAATGAGCAGTTCTTC. Its translation: CAIGRGDNEQFF.

The chain couples TRBV7-8 to TRBJ1-5; a possible D gene is TRBD1 (6 bases). Germline V gene sequence: CDR1 SGHVS, CDR2 FQNEAQ. Between the trimmed V and J ends, which lost 5 bases and 7 bases, there was a span of 15 bases. The CDR3 runs to 14 residues. CDR3 DNA: TGTGCCAGCAGCCGAGAACTGGGGGCCCAGCCCCAGCATTTT. This codes for CASSRELGAQPQHF. Using reference TRBV7-8 and TRBJ1-5 for the parts outside the CDR3, the full variable domain is GAGVSQSPRYKVAKRGQDVALRCDPISGHVSLFWYQQALGQGPEFLTYFQNEAQLDKSGLPSDRFFAERPEGSVSTLKIQRTQQEDSAVYLCASSRELGAQPQHFGDGTRLSIL.

The gene calls are TRBV19 and TRBJ1-5, with 7 bases matching TRBD1. Unmatched junction bases numbered 6, after V lost 3 bases and J lost 7 bases. The CDR3 runs 14 residues. Germline values: CDR1 LNHDA, CDR2 SQIVND (reference sequence). The CDR3 reads CASSIGQEYQPQHF. In nucleotides, the CDR3 is TGTGCCAGTAGTATTGGACAGGAGTACCAGCCCCAGCATTTT.

The chain recombines TRBV12-3 or TRBV12-4 with TRBJ1-5; D may be TRBD1 (5 bases). The CDR3 has 13 amino acids. V was trimmed by 2 bases and J by 6 bases, leaving 8 bases between them. Here the CDR3 DNA reads TGTGCCAGCAGTTTAAGGGGTACTCAGCCCCAGCATTTT. As protein: CASSLRGTQPQHF.

This rearrangement joins TRBV7-9 to TRBJ1-1; D gene uncertain. The CDR3 length is 13 residues. The V end lost 4 bases, the J end lost 7 bases, and 13 bases lay between the germline ends. The germline CDR1 and CDR2 sequences are SEHNR and FQNEAQ (reference sequence). CDR3 loop: CASSSWQADEAFF. CDR3 in DNA: TGTGCCAGCAGCTCCTGGCAGGCCGATGAAGCTTTCTTT.

The genes are TRBV30 and TRBJ2-3; 11 positions agree with TRBD2. From germline, CDR1 is GTSNPN and CDR2 SVGIG (reference sequence). Unmatched junction bases numbered 4, after V lost 2 bases and J lost 0 bases. The CDR3 extends over 16 amino acids. Written as DNA, the CDR3 is TGTGCCTGGAGTCCGGGACTAGCGGCGAGCACAGATACGCAGTATTTT. Protein product: CAWSPGLAASTDTQYF.

The genes are TRBV7-8 and TRBJ2-2, with a possible D match to TRBD1 (6 bases). The V and J ends lost 5 bases and 3 bases respectively, with 13 bases between them. Germline assignment: CDR1 SGHVS and CDR2 FQNEAQ. This CDR3 spans 15 amino acids. The CDR3 loop reads CASSTSAGDTGELFF. The DNA of the CDR3 is TGTGCCAGCAGCACCAGCGCAGGGGACACCGGGGAGCTGTTTTTT.

This chain connects TRBV5-1 to TRBJ2-1, with D perhaps matching TRBD1 (6 bases). The CDR3 is 20 residues long. Deletions cut 2 bases from V and 8 bases from J, with 32 bases between. CDR1 is SGHRS, CDR2 YFSETQ, per germline. This CDR3 is CASSLGNSRDTATSGDEQFF. CDR3 in DNA: TGCGCCAGCAGCTTAGGTAACTCTCGGGACACTGCGACGTCGGGCGATGAGCAGTTCTTC.

The V and J genes are TRBV2 and TRBJ2-2; a possible D gene is TRBD2 (5 bases). V was shortened by 7 bases and J by 6 bases, with 15 bases between the two germline ends. The CDR3 covers 14 residues. The germline gives CDR1 SNHLY, CDR2 FYNNEI. In DNA form, the CDR3 reads TGTGCCAGCAACCAAGCGGAGAGGGCCGGGGAGCTGTTTTTT. Protein: CASNQAERAGELFF.

This chain connects TRBV5-1 to TRBJ2-7; no reliable D call. CDR3 length equals 13 residues. The germline V gene encodes CDR1 SGHRS and CDR2 YFSETQ. Trimming cost V 1 base and J 3 bases, with 8 bases left between them. Here the CDR3 reads CASSLSTGYEQYF. The CDR3 nucleotides are TGCGCCAGCAGCTTGAGTACTGGCTACGAGCAGTACTTC. The variable domain in full, with the rest retrieved from reference TRBV5-1 and TRBJ2-7, is KAGVTQTPRYLIKTRGQQVTLSCSPISGHRSVSWYQQTPGQGLQFLFEYFSETQRNKGNFPGRFSGRQFSNSRSEMNVSTLELGDSALYLCASSLSTGYEQYFGPGTRLTVT.